One sample yielded the 22 T cell receptor beta chains listed below, sequenced in a study of cytomegalovirus exposure and HLA in healthy donors. The primer mix had 60 Vbeta and 13 Jbeta primers. Profiled with immunoSEQ multiplex PCR; TCRdb holds only in-frame clones, not every one. The sample lists just over 95,000 clones; roughly 71% were seen once. The source material was PBMCs. These receptors came from a woman aged 40 to 50 in good health and CMV-seronegative.

This chain connects TRBV7-9 to TRBJ2-2, with 8 bases aligning to TRBD1. From germline, CDR1 is SEHNR and CDR2 FQNEAQ (reference sequence). The V and J ends lost 1 base and 1 base, in that order; junction bases with no gene match: 5. This CDR3 has 17 amino acids. The CDR3 sequence is CASSLEFGQGNTGELFF. CDR3 coding DNA: TGTGCCAGCAGCTTAGAGTTTGGACAGGGGAACACCGGGGAGCTGTTTTTT.

The chain couples TRBV2 to TRBJ2-3; 8 bases agree with TRBD1. The CDR3 spans 15 residues. Germline assignment: CDR1 SNHLY and CDR2 FYNNEI. The J segment lost 1 base and the V segment lost 7 bases, leaving 7 bases of the junction unmatched. The CDR3 DNA sequence: TGTGCCAGCAATTCCCAGGGGGCCGGCACAGATACGCAGTATTTT. As protein: CASNSQGAGTDTQYF.

A few counts support this clone. This chain connects TRBV29-1 to TRBJ1-5, with 7 bases fitting TRBD1. The CDR3 has 13 amino acids. Germline values: CDR1 SQVTM, CDR2 ANQGSEA. Trimming removed 6 bases from V and 3 bases from J; junction bases left unmatched: 5. The CDR3 loop reads CSVGQALNQPQHF. The CDR3 DNA is TGCAGCGTAGGACAGGCCCTCAATCAGCCCCAGCATTTT.

The rearrangement joins TRBV5-4 to TRBJ1-4; D might be TRBD1 (5 bases). CDR1 and CDR2 from the germline V gene are SGHNT and YYREEE (reference sequence). V dropped 1 base and J dropped 5 bases, with 9 bases sitting between them. CDR3 size: 14 residues. CDR3: CASSLLGRNEKLFF. CDR3 nucleotides: TGTGCCAGCAGCTTGTTGGGGCGCAATGAAAAACTGTTTTTT.

The chain links TRBV7-9 to TRBJ2-2; D gene unclear. V was trimmed by 7 bases and J by 0 bases, leaving 12 bases between them. The germline CDR1 and CDR2 sequences are SEHNR and FQNEAQ (reference sequence). The CDR3 loop spans 15 amino acids. In DNA form, the CDR3 reads TGTGCCAGCAATCAACAGAGTACGAACACCGGGGAGCTGTTTTTT. It translates to CASNQQSTNTGELFF.

J is TRBJ1-1 and V is TRBV18; the D is unclear. This CDR3 has 12 amino acids. Trimming left V 3 bases short and J 7 bases short, with 9 bases between. The V gene's germline CDR1 is KGHSH and CDR2 LQKENI. The CDR3 bases are TGTGCCAGCTCACCGTCCGGTGGTGAAGCTTTCTTT. It codes for CASSPSGGEAFF.

This chain uses TRBV5-4 with TRBJ1-4, with 9 bases aligning to TRBD1. The CDR3 loop spans 17 amino acids. Trimming took 3 bases from V and 7 from J; bases not matched to a gene: 13. CDR1 SGHNT and CDR2 YYREEE come from the germline V gene (reference sequence). CDR3 residues: CASSSDTTGGKGEKLFF. CDR3 DNA sequence: TGTGCCAGCAGCTCGGACACTACAGGGGGCAAGGGTGAAAAACTGTTTTTT.

This clone was seen only once. The chain combines TRBV6-5 with TRBJ2-1; perhaps TRBD1 as D (6 bases). V lost 4 bases, J lost 7 bases, and 8 bases lay in between. The germline gives CDR1 MNHEY, CDR2 SVGAGI. The CDR3 loop spans 12 amino acids. This CDR3 is CASSSQGNEQFF. Here the CDR3 DNA reads TGTGCCAGCAGTTCCCAGGGGAATGAGCAGTTCTTC.

The rearrangement joins TRBV2 to TRBJ1-1; a possible D gene is TRBD1 (6 bases). The CDR3 loop spans 12 amino acids. Germline V CDR1 and CDR2: SNHLY, FYNNEI. V lost 4 bases to trimming and J lost 8 bases, with 11 bases between them. The CDR3 region has the DNA TGTGCCAGCAGTGTATCAAGGGGGGAAGCTTTCTTT. Its protein product is CASSVSRGEAFF.

This clone was counted a few times. The chain recombines TRBV10-1 with TRBJ1-5; TRBD1 matches at 9 bases. CDR1 is WNHNN, CDR2 SYGVQD, per germline (reference sequence). With 6 bases clipped from V and 4 bases from J, the junction kept 7 bases outside the gene matches. This CDR3 comprises 15 residues. The CDR3 region is CASRPGQGPNQPQHF. The CDR3 DNA sequence: TGCGCCAGCAGGCCGGGACAGGGCCCTAATCAGCCCCAGCATTTT.

The chain links TRBV6-6 to TRBJ2-7, with 7 positions matching TRBD1. Losses at the gene ends were 9 bases for V and 2 bases for J; bases not matched to a gene: 7. Germline loops: CDR1 MNHNY, CDR2 SVGAGI (reference sequence). This CDR3 contains 13 residues. CDR3 sequence reads: CASEGDSPYEQYF. In DNA form, the CDR3 reads TGTGCCAGTGAGGGGGACAGCCCCTACGAGCAGTACTTC.

The V and J genes are TRBV7-2 and TRBJ1-2; no definite D call. The ends were cut back, 3 bases at V and 6 bases at J, with 14 bases in the middle. The CDR3 is 14 residues long. CDR1 SGHTA and CDR2 FQGNSA come from the germline V gene. CDR3 residues: CASSLILESDGYTF. In DNA form, the CDR3 reads TGTGCCAGCAGCTTGATACTCGAGAGTGATGGCTACACCTTC.

This chain links TRBV29-1 with TRBJ2-7; 11 nucleotides match TRBD2. V was pared by 5 bases and J by 2 bases, with 2 bases of the junction left unmatched. Germline V lookup: CDR1 SQVTM, CDR2 ANQGSEA. This CDR3 is built from 13 residues. CDR3 amino acids: CSVIAGGAYEQYF. The DNA of the CDR3 is TGCAGCGTTATAGCGGGGGGGGCCTACGAGCAGTACTTC.

This clone has a handful of counts. The chain links TRBV19 to TRBJ2-1; D not certain. The CDR3 spans 14 residues. Germline V gene lookup returns CDR1 LNHDA and CDR2 SQIVND (reference sequence). Trimming pared 4 bases from V and 6 bases from J, leaving 13 bases between. CDR3 region: CASSTNSAPNEQFF. CDR3 coding DNA: TGTGCCAGTAGTACGAATAGTGCCCCCAATGAGCAGTTCTTC.

This clone has only a few counts. V and J are TRBV4-2 and TRBJ1-1, with D maybe TRBD1 (6 bases). The V gene's germline CDR1 is LGHNA and CDR2 YNFKEQ. V gave up 3 bases and J gave up 1 base, with 12 bases separating them. The CDR3 totals 15 residues. Here the CDR3 DNA reads TGTGCCAGCAGCCAGAGACCGGGACAGAACACTGAAGCTTTCTTT. This gives the protein CASSQRPGQNTEAFF.

The chain employs TRBV10-3 and TRBJ2-1; D may be TRBD2 (7 bases). Germline values: CDR1 ENHRY, CDR2 SYGVKD. The ends were cut back, 0 bases at V and 8 bases at J, with 11 bases in the middle. This CDR3 region has 14 residues. This chain's CDR3 is CAISESGGQDEQFF. The CDR3 DNA reads as TGTGCCATCAGTGAGTCGGGGGGGCAGGATGAGCAGTTCTTC.

The chain employs TRBV7-9 and TRBJ1-5, with TRBD1 identical over 10 bases. CDR1 SEHNR and CDR2 FQNEAQ come from the germline V gene (reference sequence). The V segment lost 2 bases and the J segment 6 bases; nucleotides outside the gene matches: 4. There are 15 residues in the CDR3. Here the CDR3 reads CASSLHDRGPQPQHF. Here the CDR3 DNA reads TGTGCCAGCAGCTTACATGACAGGGGGCCTCAGCCCCAGCATTTT.

This clone was seen more than once but under ten times. The chain joins TRBV2 to TRBJ2-7; D unresolved. The CDR3 sequence is 11 residues long. The V gene lost 7 bases and the J gene lost 3 bases, with 7 bases spanning the gap. Germline CDR1 and CDR2: SNHLY and FYNNEI. The CDR3 DNA sequence: TGTGCCAGCAAAGAGATCTACGAGCAGTACTTC. Translating it yields CASKEIYEQYF.

By its share, this clone is medium-sized. The chain uses TRBV4-1 and TRBJ1-1; tentative D call: TRBD1 (6 bases). The V and J ends lost 6 bases and 3 bases respectively, with 11 bases between them. Germline CDR1 and CDR2: MGHRA and YSYEKL. This CDR3 contains 13 residues. The CDR3 nucleotides are TGCGCCAGCAGATTTGGACAGTACACTGAAGCTTTCTTT. Translation gives CASRFGQYTEAFF.

This chain uses TRBV6-1 with TRBJ2-2; the D is unclear. Between the trimmed V and J ends, which lost 4 bases and 1 base, there was a span of 4 bases. Germline loops: CDR1 MNHNS, CDR2 SASEGT. CDR3 length: 13 residues. The chain's CDR3 is CASSGQNTGELFF. The CDR3 DNA sequence: TGTGCCAGCAGTGGGCAGAACACCGGGGAGCTGTTTTTT.

V gene TRBV7-8 combines with J gene TRBJ1-5; 9 positions agree with TRBD1. J gave up 2 bases and V 3 bases, and 8 bases lay outside the gene matches. The CDR3 loop spans 17 amino acids. In germline, CDR1 is SGHVS, CDR2 FQNEAQ. CDR3 sequence (DNA): TGTGCCAGCAGCTTGCGGGACAGGGATCGGGGCAATCAGCCCCAGCATTTT. Protein product: CASSLRDRDRGNQPQHF.

Turning to this clone: At one boundary the junction diverges from the germline segment, which might be a read error. Other DNA sequences in this sample translate to the same CDR3. V usage is TRBV5-1 and J usage is TRBJ1-1, with a weak D call TRBD1 (6 bases). Germline V gene data show CDR1 as SGHRS and CDR2 as YFSETQ. The CDR3 covers 15 residues. CDR3 sequence (DNA): TGCGCCAGCAGGTATAGCCCAGGGGTGAACACTGAGGCTTTCTTT. This translates into CASRYSPGVNTEAFF.